Reported below is one TCR beta chain. The sample originates from a study of shared T cell receptors in the human thymus. The data were produced by immunoSEQ multiplex PCR, yet TCRdb's version contains in-frame clones alone and is incomplete. Of 630,000 or so clones listed, around 87% are singletons. The ends were cut back, 7 bases at V and 7 bases at J, with 23 bases in the middle. CDR3 length equals 15 residues. In germline, CDR1 is MDHEN, CDR2 SYDVKM. The same specimen was also included in a second study, on human thymus T cells. In that study: Healthy Finnish infants undergoing corrective surgery for congenital heart defects were the donors. Thymic samples were excised during corrective heart operations. The authors found apparently biased V and J gene usage in thymic and blood repertoires. Reports from related research described highly overlapping thymic repertoires among unrelated individuals.

The sequencing sample was made of thymocytes. The rearrangement joins TRBV28 to TRBJ2-7; D possibly corresponds to TRBD1 (6 bases). The receptor comes from a boy in the first two years of life with a congenital heart defect. The CDR3 DNA sequence: TGTGCCAGCAAAAAGGGACCTCTCGCAGGGGAGGAGCAGTACTTC. Its translation: CASKKGPLAGEEQYF.